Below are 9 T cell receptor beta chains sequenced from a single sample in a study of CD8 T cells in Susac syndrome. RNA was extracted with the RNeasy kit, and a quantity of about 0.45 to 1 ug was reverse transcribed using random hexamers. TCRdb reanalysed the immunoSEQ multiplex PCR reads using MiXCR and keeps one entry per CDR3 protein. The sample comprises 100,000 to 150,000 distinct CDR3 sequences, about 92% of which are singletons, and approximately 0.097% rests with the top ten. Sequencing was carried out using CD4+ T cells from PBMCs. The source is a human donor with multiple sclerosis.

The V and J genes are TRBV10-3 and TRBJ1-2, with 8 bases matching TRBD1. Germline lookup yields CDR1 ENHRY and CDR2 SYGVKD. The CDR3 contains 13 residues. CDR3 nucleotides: TGTGGTTTCAATTACGACAGGGGCGGCGGCTACACCTTC. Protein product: CGFNYDRGGGYTF.

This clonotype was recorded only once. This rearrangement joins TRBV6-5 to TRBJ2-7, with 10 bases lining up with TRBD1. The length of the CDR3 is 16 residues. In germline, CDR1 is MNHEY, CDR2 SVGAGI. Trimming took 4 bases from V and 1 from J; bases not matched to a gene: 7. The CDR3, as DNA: TGTGCCAGCAGTTCTACCGGGACAGGGGTTTCCTACGAGCAGTACTTC. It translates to CASSSTGTGVSYEQYF.

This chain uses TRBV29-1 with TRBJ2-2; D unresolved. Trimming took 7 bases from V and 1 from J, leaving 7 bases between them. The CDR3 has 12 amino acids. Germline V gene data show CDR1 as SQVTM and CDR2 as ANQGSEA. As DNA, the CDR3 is TGCAGCGGAGCCAAGAACACCGGGGAGCTGTTTTTT. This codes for CSGAKNTGELFF.

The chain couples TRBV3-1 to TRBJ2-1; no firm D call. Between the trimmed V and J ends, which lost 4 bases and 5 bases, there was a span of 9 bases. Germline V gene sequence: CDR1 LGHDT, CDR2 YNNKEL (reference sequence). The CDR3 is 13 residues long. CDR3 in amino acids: CASSLLLNNEQFF. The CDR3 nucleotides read TGTGCCAGCAGCCTCCTTTTAAACAATGAGCAGTTCTTC.

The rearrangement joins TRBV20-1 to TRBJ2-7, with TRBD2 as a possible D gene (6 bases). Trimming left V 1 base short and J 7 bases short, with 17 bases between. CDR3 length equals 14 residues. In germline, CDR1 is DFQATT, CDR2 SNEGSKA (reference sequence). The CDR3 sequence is CSARGVSGGGEQYF. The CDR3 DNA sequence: TGCAGTGCTAGAGGCGTTTCAGGAGGAGGGGAGCAGTACTTC.

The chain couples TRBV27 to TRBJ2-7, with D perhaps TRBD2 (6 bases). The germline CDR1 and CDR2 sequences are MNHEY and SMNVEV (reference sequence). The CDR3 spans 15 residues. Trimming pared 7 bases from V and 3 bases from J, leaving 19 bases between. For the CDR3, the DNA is TGTGCCAGCACCATAAAGGCGGGGATGGGCTACGAGCAGTACTTC. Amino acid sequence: CASTIKAGMGYEQYF.

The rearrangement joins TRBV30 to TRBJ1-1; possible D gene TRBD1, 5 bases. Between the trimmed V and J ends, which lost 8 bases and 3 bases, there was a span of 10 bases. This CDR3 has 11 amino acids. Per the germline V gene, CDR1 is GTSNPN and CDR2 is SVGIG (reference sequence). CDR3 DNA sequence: TGTGCCGTTGGGGGTGACACTGAAGCTTTCTTT. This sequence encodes CAVGGDTEAFF.

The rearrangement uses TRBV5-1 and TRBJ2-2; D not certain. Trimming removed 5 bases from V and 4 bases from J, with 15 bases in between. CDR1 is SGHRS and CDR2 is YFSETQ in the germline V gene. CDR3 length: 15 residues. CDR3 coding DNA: TGCGCCAGCAGTTCCTCCCAGGTTCCCACCGGGGAGCTGTTTTTT. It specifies CASSSSQVPTGELFF.

The CDR3 region is CASSQDLRTTDTQYF. The CDR3 nucleotides read TGCGCCAGCAGCCAAGATTTGAGGACCACAGATACGCAGTATTTT. This sequence joins TRBV4-3 and TRBJ2-3; D unresolved. V was trimmed by 0 bases and J by 2 bases, leaving 9 bases between them. The CDR3 runs to 15 residues. The germline V gene has CDR1 LGHNA and CDR2 YSLEER.